The T cell receptor beta chain described here comes from a study of blood T cell repertoires in COVID-19. TCRdb's table, derived via immunoSEQ multiplex PCR, lists solely in-frame clones and lacks some. The sample contains around 60,000 clones, 74% of which appear only once. This receptor was taken from a woman of 80 years or more with acute or convalescent COVID-19. Specimen: peripheral blood.

CDR3 region: CASRELASGELFF. In nucleotides, the CDR3 is TGTGCCAGCAGGGAACTAGCGTCCGGGGAGCTGTTTTTT. The V call is TRBV2, the J call TRBJ2-2; 7 positions agree with TRBD2. Looked up from germline, CDR1 is SNHLY and CDR2 is FYNNEI. CDR3 size: 13 residues. After removal of 6 bases from V and 6 bases from J, the junction contained 4 bases not matched to a gene.